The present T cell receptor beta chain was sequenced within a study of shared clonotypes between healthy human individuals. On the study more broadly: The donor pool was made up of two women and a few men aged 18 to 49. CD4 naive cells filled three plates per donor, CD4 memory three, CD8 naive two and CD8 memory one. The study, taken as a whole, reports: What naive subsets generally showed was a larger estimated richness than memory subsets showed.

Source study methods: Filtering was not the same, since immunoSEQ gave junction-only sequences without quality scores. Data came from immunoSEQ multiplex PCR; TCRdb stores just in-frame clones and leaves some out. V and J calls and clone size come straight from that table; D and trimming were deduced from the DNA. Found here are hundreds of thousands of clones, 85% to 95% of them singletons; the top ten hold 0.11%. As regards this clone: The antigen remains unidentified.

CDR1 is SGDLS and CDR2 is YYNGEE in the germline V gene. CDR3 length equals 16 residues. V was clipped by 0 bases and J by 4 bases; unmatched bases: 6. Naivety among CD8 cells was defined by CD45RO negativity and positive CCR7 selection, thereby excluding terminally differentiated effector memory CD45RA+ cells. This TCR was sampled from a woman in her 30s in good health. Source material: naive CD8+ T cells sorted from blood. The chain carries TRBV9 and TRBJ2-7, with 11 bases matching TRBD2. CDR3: CASSVEGLAGGYEQYF. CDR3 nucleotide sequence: TGTGCCAGCAGCGTAGAGGGGCTAGCGGGAGGATACGAGCAGTACTTC.